This T cell receptor beta chain was profiled in a study of OX40 agonist ivuxolimab in advanced cancers. The V and J ends lost 1 base and 1 base respectively, with 4 bases between them. Germline loops: CDR1 SNHLY, CDR2 FYNNEI. CDR3 length equals 14 residues. Only in-frame clones appear in the TCRdb table, and some are missing; sequencing was by immunoSEQ multiplex PCR. The sample has some 59,000 clones, 80% to 90% seen once. Notes on this clone: Its antigen is undetermined.

General study points: At doses 0.1 to 3.0 mg/kg, CD4+ and CD8+ clones expanded.

This rearrangement joins TRBV2 to TRBJ2-2; D gene unclear. Material: CD4+ or CD8+ T cells sorted from blood, obtained in a trial of the OX40 agonist ivuxolimab. This receptor was obtained from an adult with an advanced solid tumor such as melanoma, head and neck, liver or kidney cancer. In nucleotides, the CDR3 is TGTGCCAGCAGTGAAGAGGGGAACACCGGGGAGCTGTTTTTT. This sequence encodes CASSEEGNTGELFF.